Below, one TCR beta chain is given with its context. This CDR3 has 14 amino acids. Germline assignment: CDR1 MGHRA and CDR2 YSYEKL. V lost 5 bases and J lost 5, with 12 bases in between. This sample was included in a study of T cell changes during pregnancy in multiple sclerosis. Generated by immunoSEQ multiplex PCR, the TCRdb table keeps only in-frame clones and is missing some. The data contain about 30,000 clones, around nine tenths of them singletons. The gene calls are TRBV4-1 and TRBJ2-2; D perhaps matches TRBD2 (5 bases). The TCR originated in a female donor with multiple sclerosis, enrolled in a pregnancy study. This specimen consisted of CD8+ T cells from peripheral blood mononuclear cells, obtained before pregnancy. CDR3 coding DNA: TGCGCCAGCAGCTTCACGGGCGGGACCGGGGAGCTGTTTTTT. This sequence encodes CASSFTGGTGELFF.